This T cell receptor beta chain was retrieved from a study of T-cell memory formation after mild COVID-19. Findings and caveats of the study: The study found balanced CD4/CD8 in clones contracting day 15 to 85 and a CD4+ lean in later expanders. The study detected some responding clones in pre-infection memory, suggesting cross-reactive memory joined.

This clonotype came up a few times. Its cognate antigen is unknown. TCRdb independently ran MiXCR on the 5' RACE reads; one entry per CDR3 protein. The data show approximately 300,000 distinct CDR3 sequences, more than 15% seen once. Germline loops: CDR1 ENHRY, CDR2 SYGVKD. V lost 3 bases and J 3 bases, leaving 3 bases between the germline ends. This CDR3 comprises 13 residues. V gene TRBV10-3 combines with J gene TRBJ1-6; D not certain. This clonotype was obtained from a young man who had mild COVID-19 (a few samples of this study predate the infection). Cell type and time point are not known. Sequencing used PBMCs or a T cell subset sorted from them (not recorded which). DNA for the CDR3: TGTGCCATCAGTGATGTCTATAATTCACCCCTCCACTTT. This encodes CAISDVYNSPLHF.